The clone carrying this T cell receptor beta chain came up many times. Its antigen is currently unknown. This entry belongs to a study of Graves' ophthalmopathy and Graves' hyperthyroidism. The study's findings and limits: The model predicted progression of ophthalmopathy with a sensitivity of just over 70%, and its specificity was under 75%. Detection in blood was also observed for most expanded thyroid clonotypes above 0.001 frequency.

From fresh peripheral blood, roughly 9.3 ml in volume, the PBMCs were obtained. Using RNA transcripts, the TCR beta CDR3 regions were amplified. RT-PCR with HTBI primers came first, then second-round multiplex PCR. A single record per CDR3 protein comes from TCRdb applying MiXCR to the multiplex PCR reads. The data show some 520,000 distinct CDR3 sequences, about 15% seen once. This CDR3 is 17 amino acids long. Germline V lookup: CDR1 SGHVS, CDR2 FQNEAQ. V was clipped by 2 bases and J by 7 bases; unmatched bases: 14. The TCR comes from a woman aged 25 to 45 with Graves' ophthalmopathy. V is TRBV7-8 and J is TRBJ2-5; 9 nucleotides line up with TRBD1. Sequencing was done on a sample of blood. The CDR3 nucleotides read TGTGCCAGCAGCTTATTAGGGACAGGGAGGACCAAGAGGACCCAGTACTTC. This translates into CASSLLGTGRTKRTQYF.